This TCR beta chain was found in a study of early T cells in non-severe SARS-CoV-2 infection. Study-wide context: Sequenced bulk RNA came from whole blood that was unsorted, and chains were unpaired. General study results and limits: The VDJdb matching leaned toward anti-spike CD8 responses and overlooked private and CD4 specificities.

This clonotype was seen only a few times. The antigen remains undetermined. Unique molecular identifiers tagged individual cDNA molecules. TCRdb used MiXCR to reprocess the 5' RACE reads, holding one entry per CDR3 protein. The data contain approximately 30,000 distinct CDR3 sequences, under 6% of them singletons. With V trimmed by 3 bases and J by 4 bases, 6 bases remained unmatched. The CDR3 has 14 residues. Germline V gene data show CDR1 as LGHDT and CDR2 as YNNKEL (reference sequence). The material sequenced was whole blood. The TCR comes from an adult who was a healthcare worker with PCR-confirmed SARS-CoV-2 infection or an uninfected control (not recorded which). V and J are TRBV3-1 and TRBJ2-7, with TRBD2 identical over 7 bases. The CDR3 bases are TGTGCCAGCAGCCAGGGGGGGACCATATACGAGCAGTACTTC. It specifies CASSQGGTIYEQYF.